This TCR beta chain was recorded in a study of memory CD4+ T cells and cytomegalovirus serostatus. General study points: Each of approximately 73 CMV-associated TCRbeta sequences occurred in one to five individuals. Repertoires predicted CMV serostatus with median bootstrapped AUC of 0.95. The CMV-associated TCR signature appears largely within the CD4+ memory repertoire.

Clones were read by immunoSEQ multiplex PCR, and TCRdb kept only the in-frame ones, dropping some. The sample contains under 75,000 clones, 80% of which appear only once. The sort gate was single viable CD3+CD4+CD8-CD45RO+ cells for memory CD4+ T cells. Positive selection with CD4 microbeads enriched total CD4+ T cells. The V gene lost 2 bases and the J gene lost 8 bases, with 10 bases spanning the gap. Germline CDR1 and CDR2: SGHKS and YYEKEE (reference sequence). This CDR3 is built from 12 residues. About this clone itself: Its antigen is still unknown.

The chain has TRBV5-5 and TRBJ1-1; unclear D gene. The material sequenced was memory CD4+ T cells from blood. This receptor was obtained from an adult in good health and CMV-seronegative. Some clones in this sample may be carry-over from other donors' samples. In DNA form, the CDR3 reads TGTGCCAGCAGCTTCCACTTCAGGGAAGCTTTCTTT. Its protein product is CASSFHFREAFF.